This T cell receptor (beta chain) was identified in a study of PD-1 blockade in mismatch repair-deficient tumors. Study at large: Patients had eleven to twelve mismatch repair-deficient cancer types, all previously treated and progressing. Study-wide results and caveats: After pembrolizumab, tumor-resident clones rose rapidly, then generally contracted before radiologic responses.

Of note for this clone: Antigen specificity is unknown.

The CDR3 contains 14 residues. Germline V gene lookup returns CDR1 WSHSY and CDR2 SAAADI. The germline V and J ends were trimmed by 9 bases and 1 base, with 16 bases remaining between them. The method was immunoSEQ multiplex PCR; TCRdb's version includes in-frame clones alone and lacks a portion of them. The sample includes 100,000 to 150,000 clones, around 83% of them seen just once. Every patient had mismatch repair deficiency by PCR or immunohistochemistry. TCR sequencing covered a few patients who responded to pembrolizumab. The V call is TRBV10-2, the J call TRBJ2-7, with D perhaps given as TRBD1 or TRBD2 (5 bases each). This TCR was sampled from an adult with mismatch repair-deficient cancer. This sample comprised peripheral blood, obtained 44 weeks after starting pembrolizumab. The CDR3 nucleotides are TGCGCCAGTTCAGGGTTGAGGGAGTCCTACGAGCAGTACTTC. Its protein is CASSGLRESYEQYF.